This TCR beta chain was obtained from a study of chemoradiotherapy in HPV16-positive cancers. Study summary: A couple of HPV16-positive patients' cells yielded candidate HPV-specific clones and common motifs.

Sequencing was performed with immunoSEQ multiplex PCR; in TCRdb, only in-frame clones are kept and a portion is missing. Of about 68,000 clones in the sample, approximately 91% were seen once. Germline CDR1 reads LNHDA; CDR2 reads SQIVND (reference sequence). This CDR3 spans 17 amino acids. V dropped 5 bases and J dropped 6; count of bases not matched to a gene: 15. As to this clone: What it binds is unknown.

Repertoires were sampled repeatedly during chemoradiotherapy. Notes on the study in general: HPV-responsive T-cell expansion during chemoradiotherapy was linked to improved recurrence-free survival in HPV16-positive patients. During treatment, candidate HPV-specific clones and E7-related motifs expanded in tumor.

This specimen consisted of blood, obtained from a patient who underwent chemoradiotherapy. This clonotype was obtained from a human donor with HPV-associated anogenital cancer. The chain employs TRBV19 and TRBJ1-2; TRBD1 matches at 10 bases. CDR3 nucleotides: TGTGCCAGTAGTTTTGGGTCGACAGGGGGCCAGGGGAATGGCTACACCTTC. It yields the protein CASSFGSTGGQGNGYTF.